A selection of T cell receptor beta chains follows, all from one sample in a study of blood T cell repertoires in COVID-19. The data were produced by immunoSEQ multiplex PCR, yet TCRdb's version contains in-frame clones alone and is incomplete. The sample yields approximately 250,000 clones, approximately 85% seen once. Input material: PBMCs or T cells enriched from blood (not recorded which). These receptor sequences come from a young woman who had recovered from COVID-19. The CDR3 runs from the conserved cysteine through the conserved F or W. D genes are given only for firm matches. Clone size appears in some rows only: once, few, many, or a class for an expanded clone.

NA	TRBV15	few	TRBJ1-3	CATSRDWRGVAGNTIYF	TGTGCCACCAGCAGAGATTGGAGGGGAGTAGCTGGAAACACCATATATTTT
TRBD1	TRBV19	NA	TRBJ1-6	CASSGRGRDRTSSGSPLHF	TGTGCCAGTAGTGGGAGGGGGCGGGACAGGACTAGTAGTGGTTCACCCCTCCACTTT
NA	TRBV27	NA	TRBJ2-3	CASSSVVREYF	TGTGCCAGCAGTTCCGTCGTCCGGGAGTATTTT
NA	TRBV5-4	NA	TRBJ2-5	CASAGSGVQETQYF	TGTGCCAGCGCGGGTTCGGGAGTTCAAGAGACCCAGTACTTC
TRBD1	TRBV9	NA	TRBJ1-3	CASQGVGNTIYF	TGTGCCAGCCAGGGGGTTGGAAACACCATATATTTT
NA	TRBV19	NA	TRBJ1-2	CASSRVPYGYTF	TGTGCCAGTAGCCGGGTCCCCTATGGCTACACCTTC
NA	TRBV27	NA	TRBJ2-5	CASSSGTAVRETQYF	TGTGCCAGCAGTTCAGGGACTGCCGTTCGAGAGACCCAGTACTTC
NA	TRBV7-3	NA	TRBJ2-1	CASSYPGYNEQFF	TGTGCCAGCAGCTATCCGGGGTACAATGAGCAGTTCTTC
TRBD2	TRBV27	NA	TRBJ2-3	CASSGGLAKTQYF	TGTGCCAGCAGTGGGGGACTAGCCAAAACGCAGTATTTT
TRBD2	TRBV18	NA	TRBJ2-1	CASSPMASGQIYNEQFF	TGTGCCAGCTCACCAATGGCTAGCGGGCAAATATACAATGAGCAGTTCTTC